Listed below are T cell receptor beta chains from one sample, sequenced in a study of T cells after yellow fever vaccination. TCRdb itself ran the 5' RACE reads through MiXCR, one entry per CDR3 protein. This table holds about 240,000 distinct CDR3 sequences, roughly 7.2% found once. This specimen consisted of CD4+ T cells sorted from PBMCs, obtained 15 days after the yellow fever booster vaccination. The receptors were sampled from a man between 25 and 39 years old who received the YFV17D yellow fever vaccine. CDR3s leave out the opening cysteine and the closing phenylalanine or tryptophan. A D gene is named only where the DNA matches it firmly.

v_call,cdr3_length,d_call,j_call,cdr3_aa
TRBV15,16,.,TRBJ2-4,ATSRVINGKRAKNIQY
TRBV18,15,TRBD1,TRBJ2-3,ASSQYPGQVITDTQY
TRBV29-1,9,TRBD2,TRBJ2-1,SGGGANEQF
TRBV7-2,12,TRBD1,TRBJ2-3,ASRQGAFTDTQY
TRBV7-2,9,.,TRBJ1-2,ASSFAYGYT
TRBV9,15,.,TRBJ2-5,ASSVGHPPILQETQY
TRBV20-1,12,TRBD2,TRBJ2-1,SASLGGRANEQF
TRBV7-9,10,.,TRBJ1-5,ASSLGRQPQH
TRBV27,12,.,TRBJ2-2,ASSSQTNTGELF
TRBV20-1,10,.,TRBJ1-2,SARTANYGYT
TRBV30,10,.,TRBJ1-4,AWSPGEEKLF
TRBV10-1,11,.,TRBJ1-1,ASSDGYRTEAF
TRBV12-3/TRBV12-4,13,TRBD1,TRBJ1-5,ASSSRQGMAQPQH
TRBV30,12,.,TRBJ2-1,AWSLRLPGNEQF
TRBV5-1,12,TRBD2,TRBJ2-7,ASSSSGRRNEQY
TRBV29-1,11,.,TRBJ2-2,SQQDSCPGELF
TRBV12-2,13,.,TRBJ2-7,ASRQTGKSSYEQY
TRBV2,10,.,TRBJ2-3,ASSESAYTQY
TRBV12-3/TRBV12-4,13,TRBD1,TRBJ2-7,ASSFAGQGPYEQY
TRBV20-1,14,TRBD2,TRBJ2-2,SARVSGRASTGELF
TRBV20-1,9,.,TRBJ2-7,SGLRQYEQY
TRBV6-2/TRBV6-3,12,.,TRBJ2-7,ASSYSHGDYEQY
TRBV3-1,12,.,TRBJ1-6,ASRHGTDNSPLH
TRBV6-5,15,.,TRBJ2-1,ASSYSGWGGADSEQF
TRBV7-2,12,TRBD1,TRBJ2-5,ASSRQGSQETQY
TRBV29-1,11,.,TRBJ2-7,SVEAGSSYEQY
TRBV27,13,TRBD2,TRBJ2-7,ASSLWASGPYEQY
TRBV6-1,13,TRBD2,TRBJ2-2,ASRQAGAGTGELF
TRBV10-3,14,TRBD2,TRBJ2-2,AISPRLAGDTGELF
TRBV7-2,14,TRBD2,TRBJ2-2,ASSLISGRAKGELF
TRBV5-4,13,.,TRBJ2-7,ASSLDRLASNEQY
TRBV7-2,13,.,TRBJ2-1,ASSSLLSSYNEQF
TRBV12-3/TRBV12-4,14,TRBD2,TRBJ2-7,ASSFRTSGRSYEQY
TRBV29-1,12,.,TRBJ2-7,SVTRPSHGYEQY
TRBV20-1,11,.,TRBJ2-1,SARWSGTMMQF
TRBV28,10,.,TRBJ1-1,ATTWGYPEAF
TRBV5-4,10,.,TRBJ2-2,ASSGAGGELF
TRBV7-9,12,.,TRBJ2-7,ASSLEALAYEQY
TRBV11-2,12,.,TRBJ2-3,ASSRIAITDTQY
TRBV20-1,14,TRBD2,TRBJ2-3,SASRSSGFFTDTQY
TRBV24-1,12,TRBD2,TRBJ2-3,ATSDLAGGDTQY
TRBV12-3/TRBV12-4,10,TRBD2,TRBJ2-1,ASSLLAREQF
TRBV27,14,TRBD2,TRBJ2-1,ASSRGTSGVYNEQF
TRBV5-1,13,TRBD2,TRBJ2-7,ASSPGLAGGSNQY
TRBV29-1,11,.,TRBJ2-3,SVDAGHTDTQY
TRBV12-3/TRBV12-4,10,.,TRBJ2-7,ASSDQVYEQY
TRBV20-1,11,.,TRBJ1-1,SASRALNTEAF
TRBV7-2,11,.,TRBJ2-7,ASSLAGSGEQY
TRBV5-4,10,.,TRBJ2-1,ASSPYFNEQF
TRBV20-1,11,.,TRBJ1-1,SATQTPDAEAF
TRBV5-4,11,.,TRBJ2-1,ASSTLGDRGPV
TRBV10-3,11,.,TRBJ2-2,AISESNTGELF
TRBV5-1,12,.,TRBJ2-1,ASSLENLLGEQF
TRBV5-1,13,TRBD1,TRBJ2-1,ASSWGTETYNEQF